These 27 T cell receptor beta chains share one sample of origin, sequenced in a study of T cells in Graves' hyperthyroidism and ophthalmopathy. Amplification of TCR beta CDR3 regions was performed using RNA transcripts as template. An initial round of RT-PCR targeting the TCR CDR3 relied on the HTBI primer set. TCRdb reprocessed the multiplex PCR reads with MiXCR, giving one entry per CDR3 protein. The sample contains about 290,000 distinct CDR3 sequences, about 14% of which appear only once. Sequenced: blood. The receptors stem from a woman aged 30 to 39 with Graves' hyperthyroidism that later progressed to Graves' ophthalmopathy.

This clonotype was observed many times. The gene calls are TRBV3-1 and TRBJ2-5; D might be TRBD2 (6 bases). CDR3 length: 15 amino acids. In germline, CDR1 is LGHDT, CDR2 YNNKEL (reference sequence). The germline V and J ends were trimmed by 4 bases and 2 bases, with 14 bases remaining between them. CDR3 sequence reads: CASSPGGRAQETQYF. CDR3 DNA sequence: TGTGCCAGCAGCCCCGGAGGGCGGGCACAAGAGACCCAGTACTTC.

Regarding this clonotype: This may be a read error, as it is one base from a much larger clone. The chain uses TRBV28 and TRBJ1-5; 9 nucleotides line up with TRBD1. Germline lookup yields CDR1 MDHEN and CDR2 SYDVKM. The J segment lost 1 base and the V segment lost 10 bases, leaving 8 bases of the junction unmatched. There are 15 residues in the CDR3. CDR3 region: CATRTGVKSNQPQHF. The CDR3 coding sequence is TGTGCCACCCGGACAGGGGTGAAAAGCAATCAGCCCCAGCATTTT.

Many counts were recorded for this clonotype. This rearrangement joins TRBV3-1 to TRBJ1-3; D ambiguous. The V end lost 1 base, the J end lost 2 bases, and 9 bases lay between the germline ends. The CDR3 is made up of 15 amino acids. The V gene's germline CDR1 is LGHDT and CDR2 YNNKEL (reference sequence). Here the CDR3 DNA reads TGTGCCAGCAGCCAAGCTGGCGCAGCTGGAAACACCATATATTTT. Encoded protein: CASSQAGAAGNTIYF.

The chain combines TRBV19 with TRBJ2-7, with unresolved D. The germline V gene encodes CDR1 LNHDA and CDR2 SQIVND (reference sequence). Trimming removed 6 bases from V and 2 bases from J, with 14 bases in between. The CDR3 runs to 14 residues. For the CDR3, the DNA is TGTGCCAGTAGGCAAACACTGGACGCCTACGAGCAGTACTTC. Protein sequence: CASRQTLDAYEQYF.

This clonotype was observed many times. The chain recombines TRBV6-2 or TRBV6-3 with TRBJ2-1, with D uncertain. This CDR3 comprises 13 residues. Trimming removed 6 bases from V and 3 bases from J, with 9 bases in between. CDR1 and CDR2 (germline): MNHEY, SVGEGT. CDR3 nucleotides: TGTGCCAGCAGCGATGGGCGCTACAATGAGCAGTTCTTC. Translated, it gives CASSDGRYNEQFF.

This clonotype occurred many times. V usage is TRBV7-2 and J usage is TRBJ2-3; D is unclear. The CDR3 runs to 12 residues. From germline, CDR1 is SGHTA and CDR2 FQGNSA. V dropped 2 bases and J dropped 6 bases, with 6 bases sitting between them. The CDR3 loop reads CASSLTWDTQYF. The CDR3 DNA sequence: TGTGCCAGCAGCTTAACCTGGGATACGCAGTATTTT.

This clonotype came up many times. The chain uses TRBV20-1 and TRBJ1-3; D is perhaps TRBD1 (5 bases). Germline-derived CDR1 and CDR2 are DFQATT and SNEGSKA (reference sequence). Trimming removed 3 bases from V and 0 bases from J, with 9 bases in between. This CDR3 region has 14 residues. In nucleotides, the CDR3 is TGCAGTGCTAGGGGACGGGTCTCTGGAAACACCATATATTTT. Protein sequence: CSARGRVSGNTIYF.

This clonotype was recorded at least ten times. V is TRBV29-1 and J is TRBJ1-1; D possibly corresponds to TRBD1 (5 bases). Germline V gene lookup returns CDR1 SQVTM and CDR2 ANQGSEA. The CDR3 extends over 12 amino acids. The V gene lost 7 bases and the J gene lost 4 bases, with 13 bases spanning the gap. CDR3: CSATRESTEAFF. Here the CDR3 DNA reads TGCAGCGCCACCAGGGAGAGCACTGAAGCTTTCTTT.

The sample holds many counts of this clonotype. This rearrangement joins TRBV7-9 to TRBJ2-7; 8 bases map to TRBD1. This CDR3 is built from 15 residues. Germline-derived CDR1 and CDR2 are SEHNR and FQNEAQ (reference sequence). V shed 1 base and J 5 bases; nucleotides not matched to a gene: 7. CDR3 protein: CASSLEGQGRNEQYF. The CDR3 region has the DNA TGTGCCAGCAGCTTAGAAGGACAGGGTCGGAACGAGCAGTACTTC.

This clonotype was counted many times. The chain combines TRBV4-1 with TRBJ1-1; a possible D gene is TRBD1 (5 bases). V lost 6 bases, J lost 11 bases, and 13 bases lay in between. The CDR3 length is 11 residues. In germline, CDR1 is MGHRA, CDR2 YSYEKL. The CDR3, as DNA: TGCGCCAGCAGTGCCAACAGGAACGCTTTCTTT. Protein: CASSANRNAFF.

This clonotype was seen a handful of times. CDR3 coding DNA: TGTGCCAGCAGCCCTTCCCTAACGGGAGGGCCCCCAGAGACCCAGTACTTC. Protein: CASSPSLTGGPPETQYF. V is TRBV27 and J is TRBJ2-5, with 8 bases identical to TRBD2. Trimming took 6 bases from V and 4 from J; bases not matched to a gene: 16. The CDR3 contains 17 residues. Germline V gene lookup returns CDR1 MNHEY and CDR2 SMNVEV (reference sequence).

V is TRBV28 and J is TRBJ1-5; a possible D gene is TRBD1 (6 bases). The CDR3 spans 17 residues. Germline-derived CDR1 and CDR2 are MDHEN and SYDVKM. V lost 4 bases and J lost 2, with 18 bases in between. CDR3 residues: CASSSKYRGIGNQPQHF. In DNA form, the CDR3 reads TGTGCCAGCAGTTCGAAATATAGGGGGATTGGCAATCAGCCCCAGCATTTT. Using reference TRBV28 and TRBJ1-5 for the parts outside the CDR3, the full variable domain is DVKVTQSSRYLVKRTGEKVFLECVQDMDHENMFWYRQDPGLGLRLIYFSYDVKMKEKGDIPEGYSVSREKKERFSLILESASTNQTSMYLCASSSKYRGIGNQPQHFGDGTRLSIL.

The CDR3 protein is CSARGLAGADTQYF. DNA for the CDR3: TGCAGTGCCCGGGGACTAGCGGGAGCAGATACGCAGTATTTT. The chain links TRBV20-1 to TRBJ2-3, with TRBD2 identical over 14 bases. Per germline, CDR1 DFQATT and CDR2 SNEGSKA (reference sequence). Trimming at V came to 6 bases and at J to 4 bases, leaving 3 bases not matched to a gene. The CDR3 totals 14 residues.

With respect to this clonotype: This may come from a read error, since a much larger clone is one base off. CDR3 loop: CASSLFGGRANKQFF. In nucleotides, the CDR3 is TGTGCCAGCAGTTTATTCGGCGGGAGGGCTAATAAGCAGTTCTTC. The V and J genes are TRBV27 and TRBJ2-1; 9 bases line up with TRBD2. Germline CDR1 is MNHEY and CDR2 is SMNVEV (reference sequence). The CDR3 consists of 15 residues. Trimming removed 1 base from V and 11 bases from J; junction bases left unmatched: 9.

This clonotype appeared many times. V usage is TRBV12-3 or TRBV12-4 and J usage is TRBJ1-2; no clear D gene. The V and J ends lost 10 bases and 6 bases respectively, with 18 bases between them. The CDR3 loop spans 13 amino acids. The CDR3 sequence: CATAPVANNGYTF. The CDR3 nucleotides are TGTGCCACCGCTCCCGTCGCTAATAATGGCTACACCTTC.

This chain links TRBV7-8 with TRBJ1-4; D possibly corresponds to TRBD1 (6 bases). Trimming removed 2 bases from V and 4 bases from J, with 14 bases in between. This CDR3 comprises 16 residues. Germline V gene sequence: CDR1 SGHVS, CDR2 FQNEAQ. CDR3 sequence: CASSLKNRAFNEKLFF. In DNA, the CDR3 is TGTGCCAGCAGCTTAAAAAACAGGGCCTTTAATGAAAAACTGTTTTTT.

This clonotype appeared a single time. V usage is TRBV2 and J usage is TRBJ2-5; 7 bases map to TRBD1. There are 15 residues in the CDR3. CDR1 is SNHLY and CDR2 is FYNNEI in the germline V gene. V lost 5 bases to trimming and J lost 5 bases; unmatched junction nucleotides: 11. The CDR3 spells CASSSKTGREETQYF. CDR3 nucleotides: TGTGCCAGCAGTTCGAAGACAGGGCGAGAGGAGACCCAGTACTTC.

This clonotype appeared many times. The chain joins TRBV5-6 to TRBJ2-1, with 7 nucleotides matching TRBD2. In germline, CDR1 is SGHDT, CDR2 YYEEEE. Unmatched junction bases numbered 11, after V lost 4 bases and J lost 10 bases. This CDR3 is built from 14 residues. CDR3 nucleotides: TGTGCCAGCAGCAGAAAGGCGGGAGTATGGGAGCAGTTCTTC. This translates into CASSRKAGVWEQFF.

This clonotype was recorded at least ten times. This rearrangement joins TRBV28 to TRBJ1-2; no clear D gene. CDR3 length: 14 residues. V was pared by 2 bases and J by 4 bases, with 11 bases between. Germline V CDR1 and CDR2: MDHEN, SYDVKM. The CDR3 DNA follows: TGTGCCAGCAGTTTAACGGGTCACATCTATGGCTACACCTTC. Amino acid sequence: CASSLTGHIYGYTF.

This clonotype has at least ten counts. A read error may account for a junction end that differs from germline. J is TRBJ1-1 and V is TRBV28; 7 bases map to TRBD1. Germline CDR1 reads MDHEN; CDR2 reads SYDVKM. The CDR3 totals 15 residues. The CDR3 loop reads CTSAGRDSLNTEAFF. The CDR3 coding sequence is TGTACCAGCGCAGGAAGGGACAGCTTGAACACTGAAGCTTTCTTT.

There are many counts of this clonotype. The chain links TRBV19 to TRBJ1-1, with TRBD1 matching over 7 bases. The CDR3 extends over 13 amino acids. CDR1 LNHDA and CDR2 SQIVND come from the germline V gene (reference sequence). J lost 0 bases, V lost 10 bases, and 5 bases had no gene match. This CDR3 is CATGGQLNTEAFF. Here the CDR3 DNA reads TGTGCCACGGGGGGACAGCTGAACACTGAAGCTTTCTTT. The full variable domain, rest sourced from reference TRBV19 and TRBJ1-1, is DGGITQSPKYLFRKEGQNVTLSCEQNLNHDAMYWYRQDPGQGLRLIYYSQIVNDFQKGDIAEGYSVSREKKESFPLTVTSAQKNPTAFYLCATGGQLNTEAFFGQGTRLTVV.

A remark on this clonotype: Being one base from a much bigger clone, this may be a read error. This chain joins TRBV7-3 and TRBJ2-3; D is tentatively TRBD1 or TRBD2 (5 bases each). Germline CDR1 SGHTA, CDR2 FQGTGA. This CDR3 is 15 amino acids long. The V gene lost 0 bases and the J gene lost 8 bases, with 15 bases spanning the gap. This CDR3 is CASSLTLSGRSTQYF. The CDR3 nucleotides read TGTGCCAGCAGCTTAACGTTATCAGGGAGAAGTACGCAGTATTTT.

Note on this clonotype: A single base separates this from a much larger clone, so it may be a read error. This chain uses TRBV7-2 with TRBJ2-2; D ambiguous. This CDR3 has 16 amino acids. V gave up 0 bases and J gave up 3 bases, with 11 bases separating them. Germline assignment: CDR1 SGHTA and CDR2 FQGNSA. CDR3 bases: TGTGCCAGCAGCTTAGCGGGGTTAGGGTACACCGGGGAGCTGTTTTTT. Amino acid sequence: CASSLAGLGYTGELFF.

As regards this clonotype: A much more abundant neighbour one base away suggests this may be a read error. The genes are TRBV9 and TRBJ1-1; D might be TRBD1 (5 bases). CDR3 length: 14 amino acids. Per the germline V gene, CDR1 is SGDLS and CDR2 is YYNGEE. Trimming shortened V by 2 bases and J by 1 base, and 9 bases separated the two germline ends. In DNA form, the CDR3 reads TGTGCCAGCAGCGTGGCAGGGTCGAACACTGAAGCTTTCTTT. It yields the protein CASSVAGSNTEAFF. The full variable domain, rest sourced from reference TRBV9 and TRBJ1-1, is DSGVTQTPKHLITATGQRVTLRCSPRSGDLSVYWYQQSLDQGLQFLIQYYNGEERAKGNILERFSAQQFPDLHSELNLSSLELGDSALYFCASSVAGSNTEAFFGQGTRLTVV.

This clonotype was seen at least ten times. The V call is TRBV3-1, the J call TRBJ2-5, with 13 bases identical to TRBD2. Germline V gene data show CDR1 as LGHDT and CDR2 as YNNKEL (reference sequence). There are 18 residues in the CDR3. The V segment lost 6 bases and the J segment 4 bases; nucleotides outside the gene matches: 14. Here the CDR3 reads CASSRGLAGSVGLETQYF. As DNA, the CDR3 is TGTGCCAGCAGTCGGGGACTAGCGGGGTCCGTCGGGTTAGAGACCCAGTACTTC.

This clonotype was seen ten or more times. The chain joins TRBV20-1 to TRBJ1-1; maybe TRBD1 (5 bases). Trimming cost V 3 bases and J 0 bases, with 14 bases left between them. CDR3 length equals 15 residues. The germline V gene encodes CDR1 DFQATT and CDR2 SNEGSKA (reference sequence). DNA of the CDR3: TGCAGTGCTAGTGGGGACGGTTACATGAACACTGAAGCTTTCTTT. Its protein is CSASGDGYMNTEAFF.

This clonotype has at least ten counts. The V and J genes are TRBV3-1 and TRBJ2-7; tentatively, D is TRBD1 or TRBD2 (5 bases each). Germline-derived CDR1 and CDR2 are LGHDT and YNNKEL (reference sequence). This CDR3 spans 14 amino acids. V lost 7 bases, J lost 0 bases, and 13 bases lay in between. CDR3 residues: CASTPGRFSYEQYF. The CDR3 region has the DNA TGTGCCAGCACCCCGGGACGTTTCTCCTACGAGCAGTACTTC.